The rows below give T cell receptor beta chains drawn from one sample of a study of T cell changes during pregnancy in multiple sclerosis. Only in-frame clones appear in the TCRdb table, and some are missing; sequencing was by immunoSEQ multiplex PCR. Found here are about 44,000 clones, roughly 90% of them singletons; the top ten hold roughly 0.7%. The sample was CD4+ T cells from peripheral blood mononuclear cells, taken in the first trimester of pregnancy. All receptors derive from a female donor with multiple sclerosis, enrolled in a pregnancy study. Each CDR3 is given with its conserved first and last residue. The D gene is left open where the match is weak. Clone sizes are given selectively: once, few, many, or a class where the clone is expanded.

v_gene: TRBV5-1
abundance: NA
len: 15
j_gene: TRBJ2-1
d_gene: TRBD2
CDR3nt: TGCGCCAGCAGCCCCCTAGCGGGGACGTACAATGAGCAGTTCTTC
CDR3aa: CASSPLAGTYNEQFF

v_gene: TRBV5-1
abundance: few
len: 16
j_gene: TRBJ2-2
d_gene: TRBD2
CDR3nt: TGCGCCAGCAGCCACCGGACTAGCGGGGGAACCGGGGAGCTGTTTTTT
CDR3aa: CASSHRTSGGTGELFF

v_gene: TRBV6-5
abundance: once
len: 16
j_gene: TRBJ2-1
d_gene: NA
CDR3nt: TGTGCCAGCAGTTATAGGGGGTTACCACCGGGGAATGAGCAGTTCTTC
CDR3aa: CASSYRGLPPGNEQFF

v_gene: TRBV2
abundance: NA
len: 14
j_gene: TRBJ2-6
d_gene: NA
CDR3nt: TGTGCCAGCAATGAGGGCCCTGGGGCCAACGTCCTGACTTTC
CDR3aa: CASNEGPGANVLTF

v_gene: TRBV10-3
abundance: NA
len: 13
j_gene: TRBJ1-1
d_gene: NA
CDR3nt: TGTGCCATCAGTTTTGGAGCGAACACTGAAGCTTTCTTT
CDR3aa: CAISFGANTEAFF

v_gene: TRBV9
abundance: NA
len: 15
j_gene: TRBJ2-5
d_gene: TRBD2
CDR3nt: TGTGCCAGCAGCGAAGGACTAGCACTACAAGAGACCCAGTACTTC
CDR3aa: CASSEGLALQETQYF

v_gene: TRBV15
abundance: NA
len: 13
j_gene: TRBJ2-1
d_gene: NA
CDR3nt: TGTGCCACCAGCAGAGATCAGGGGAATGAGCAGTTCTTC
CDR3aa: CATSRDQGNEQFF

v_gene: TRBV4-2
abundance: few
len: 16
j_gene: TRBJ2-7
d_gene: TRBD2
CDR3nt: TGTGCCAGCAGCCATAGCGCGAGCGGGAGTGGCTACGAGCAGTACTTC
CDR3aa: CASSHSASGSGYEQYF

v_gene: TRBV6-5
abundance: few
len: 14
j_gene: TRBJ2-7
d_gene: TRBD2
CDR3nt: TGTGCCAGCAGTTACGGGACCGAAGCGGGGGAGCAGTACTTC
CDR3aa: CASSYGTEAGEQYF

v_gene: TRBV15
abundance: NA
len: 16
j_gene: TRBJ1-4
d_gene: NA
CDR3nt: TGTGCCACCAGCAGAGCCCTAGGAGCAACTAATGAAAAACTGTTTTTT
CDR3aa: CATSRALGATNEKLFF

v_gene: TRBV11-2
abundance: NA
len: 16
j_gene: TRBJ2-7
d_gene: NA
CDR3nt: TGTGCCAGCAGCTCGCAGCCTCCCCTGGGGCCCTACGAGCAGTACTTC
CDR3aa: CASSSQPPLGPYEQYF

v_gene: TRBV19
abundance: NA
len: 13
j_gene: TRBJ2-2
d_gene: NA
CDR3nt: TGTGCCAGTAGTAACACAGGGTCCGGGGAGCTGTTTTTT
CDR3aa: CASSNTGSGELFF

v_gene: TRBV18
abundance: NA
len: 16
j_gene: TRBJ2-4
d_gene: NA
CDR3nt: TGTGCCAGCTCACCACAGGGGACTCTCGCCAAAAACATTCAGTACTTC
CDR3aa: CASSPQGTLAKNIQYF

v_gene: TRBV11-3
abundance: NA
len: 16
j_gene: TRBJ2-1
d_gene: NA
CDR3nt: TGTGCCAGCAGCCCGGGGGTCACAGGAGCCTACAATGAGCAGTTCTTC
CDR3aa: CASSPGVTGAYNEQFF

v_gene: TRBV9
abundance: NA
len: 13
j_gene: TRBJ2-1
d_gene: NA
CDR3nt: TGTGCCAGCGGAGGAGTTAGAGACTATGAGCAGTTCTTC
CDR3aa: CASGGVRDYEQFF

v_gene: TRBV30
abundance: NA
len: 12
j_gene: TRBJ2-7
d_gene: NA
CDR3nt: TGTGCCTGGAGTGTACTAAGGTACGAGCAGTACTTC
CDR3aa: CAWSVLRYEQYF